Below, 18 T cell receptor beta chains from the same sample are listed, as sequenced in a study of blood T cell repertoires in COVID-19. Sequencing was performed with immunoSEQ multiplex PCR; in TCRdb, only in-frame clones are kept and a portion is missing. Altogether 200,000 to 300,000 clones are present, 70% to 90% being singletons, with the ten largest covering around 5.9%. The sample was peripheral blood. The receptors here all came from a man between 60 and 70 years old with acute or convalescent COVID-19.

The chain carries TRBV28 and TRBJ2-4, with TRBD1 matching 8 bases. The V segment lost 5 bases and the J segment 0 bases; nucleotides outside the gene matches: 9. This CDR3 spans 17 amino acids. Germline assignment: CDR1 MDHEN and CDR2 SYDVKM. The CDR3 reads CASSKRYRGLAKNIQYF. CDR3 DNA sequence: TGTGCCAGCAGTAAACGCTACAGGGGGTTAGCCAAAAACATTCAGTACTTC.

The V and J genes are TRBV28 and TRBJ1-2, with unresolved D. Per the germline V gene, CDR1 is MDHEN and CDR2 is SYDVKM. The V gene lost 6 bases and the J gene lost 2 bases, with 13 bases spanning the gap. There are 14 residues in the CDR3. The CDR3 coding sequence is TGTGCCAGCAGACGCCCGGGATCAAACTATGGCTACACCTTC. It specifies CASRRPGSNYGYTF.

The chain couples TRBV4-2 to TRBJ1-2, with TRBD1 matching over 8 bases. Trimming cost V 1 base and J 5 bases; bases outside gene matches: 6. CDR3 length: 15 residues. Germline assignment: CDR1 LGHNA and CDR2 YNFKEQ. CDR3 sequence reads: CASSQGPRGPYGYTF. The CDR3 region has the DNA TGTGCCAGCAGCCAAGGCCCCAGGGGGCCTTATGGCTACACCTTC.

CDR3 loop: CASSLDRSGGQETQYF. The DNA of the CDR3 is TGTGCCAGCAGCTTAGATCGGTCGGGGGGGCAAGAGACCCAGTACTTC. The chain links TRBV11-2 to TRBJ2-5, with 8 positions matching TRBD2. The CDR3 has 16 amino acids. The ends lost 0 bases at V and 2 bases at J; junction bases unmatched: 5. Germline V lookup: CDR1 SGHAT, CDR2 FQNNGV. Full variable domain (missing parts from reference TRBV11-2 and TRBJ2-5): EAGVAQSPRYKIIEKRQSVAFWCNPISGHATLYWYQQILGQGPKLLIQFQNNGVVDDSQLPKDRFSAERLKGVDSTLKIQPAKLEDSAVYLCASSLDRSGGQETQYFGPGTRLLVL.

The chain employs TRBV28 and TRBJ2-5; 9 bases line up with TRBD1. CDR1 and CDR2 from the germline V gene are MDHEN and SYDVKM. The CDR3 sequence is 15 residues long. The V and J ends lost 3 bases and 4 bases, in that order; junction bases with no gene match: 6. CDR3 protein: CASSLRDRVRETQYF. CDR3 nucleotide sequence: TGTGCCAGCAGTTTGAGGGACAGGGTACGAGAGACCCAGTACTTC. Drawing the rest from reference TRBV28 and TRBJ2-5, the complete variable domain is DVKVTQSSRYLVKRTGEKVFLECVQDMDHENMFWYRQDPGLGLRLIYFSYDVKMKEKGDIPEGYSVSREKKERFSLILESASTNQTSMYLCASSLRDRVRETQYFGPGTRLLVL.

The chain links TRBV27 to TRBJ2-3; 9 bases agree with TRBD1. Trimming took 5 bases from V and 1 from J; bases not matched to a gene: 4. Germline CDR1 reads MNHEY; CDR2 reads SMNVEV (reference sequence). The CDR3 is 15 amino acids. The CDR3 loop reads CASSGGTGRTDTQYF. As DNA, the CDR3 is TGTGCCAGCAGTGGGGGGACAGGGCGCACAGATACGCAGTATTTT.

The chain combines TRBV5-4 with TRBJ2-3; 8 bases agree with TRBD2. Germline CDR1 is SGHNT and CDR2 is YYREEE (reference sequence). The junction had 5 bases not matched to a gene; V was cut back by 2 bases and J by 3 bases. This CDR3 is 15 amino acids long. The CDR3 nucleotides read TGTGCCAGCAGCTTCCAGCGGGAGATAACAGATACGCAGTATTTT. As protein: CASSFQREITDTQYF.

The chain recombines TRBV6-2 or TRBV6-3 with TRBJ2-7, with 7 bases matching TRBD2. The V gene end was trimmed by 0 bases and the J gene end by 0 bases; junction bases not matched to a gene: 2. Germline assignment: CDR1 MNHEY and CDR2 SVGEGT. This CDR3 spans 15 amino acids. CDR3 nucleotide sequence: TGTGCCAGCAGTTACTCTCGCGGGAGCTCCTACGAGCAGTACTTC. Its translation is CASSYSRGSSYEQYF.

The table lists this clone with a count of one. This chain uses TRBV27 with TRBJ1-5; a possible D gene is TRBD1 (6 bases). From germline, CDR1 is MNHEY and CDR2 SMNVEV (reference sequence). Trimming cost V 3 bases and J 4 bases, with 10 bases left between them. The length of the CDR3 is 14 residues. This CDR3 reads CASSFTGLNQPQHF. CDR3 sequence (DNA): TGTGCCAGCAGTTTCACAGGGTTAAATCAGCCCCAGCATTTT.

The genes are TRBV9 and TRBJ2-5, with TRBD1 matching over 8 bases. This CDR3 region has 16 residues. V lost 0 bases, J lost 7 bases, and 11 bases stayed unmatched. CDR1 and CDR2 from the germline V gene are SGDLS and YYNGEE. The CDR3 protein is CASSVGPQGAGGTQYF. The CDR3 nucleotides are TGTGCCAGCAGCGTAGGTCCGCAGGGGGCGGGTGGGACCCAGTACTTC.

This clone appeared a single time. The chain couples TRBV29-1 to TRBJ2-7; D is possibly TRBD2 (7 bases). Germline CDR1 SQVTM, CDR2 ANQGSEA. V lost 7 bases, J lost 2 bases, and 15 bases lay in between. The CDR3 runs to 13 residues. The CDR3 region has the DNA TGCAGCGGTGCGGGGGCTGGAACCTACGAGCAGTACTTC. Translating it yields CSGAGAGTYEQYF.

The chain carries TRBV29-1 and TRBJ1-1, with D hard to call. Germline CDR1 is SQVTM and CDR2 is ANQGSEA. V was clipped by 5 bases and J by 5 bases, with 15 bases between them. This CDR3 spans 13 amino acids. The chain's CDR3 is CSVQEGGRTEAFF. Written as DNA, the CDR3 is TGCAGCGTTCAGGAGGGTGGAAGAACTGAAGCTTTCTTT.

In its sample, this clone was seen once. This chain joins TRBV5-6 and TRBJ1-6; D ambiguous. CDR3 length: 12 amino acids. Germline CDR1 reads SGHDT; CDR2 reads YYEEEE. V was shortened by 5 bases and J by 5 bases, with 5 bases between the two germline ends. The CDR3 DNA follows: TGTGCCAGCAGATCCAATAATTCACCCCTCCACTTT. The encoded protein is CASRSNNSPLHF.

The chain is built from TRBV9 and TRBJ2-7; 14 bases agree with TRBD2. J lost 6 bases, V lost 3 bases, and 5 bases had no gene match. The CDR3 spans 15 residues. Germline CDR1 is SGDLS and CDR2 is YYNGEE. The CDR3 loop is CASSAGTSGRIEQYF. The CDR3 DNA is TGTGCCAGCAGCGCCGGGACTAGCGGGAGAATCGAGCAGTACTTC.

The chain uses TRBV2 and TRBJ1-2; D gene uncertain. Germline V gene sequence: CDR1 SNHLY, CDR2 FYNNEI. This CDR3 comprises 13 residues. The V gene lost 7 bases and the J gene lost 0 bases, with 9 bases spanning the gap. CDR3 coding DNA: TGTGCCAGCACCGACACAACTAACTATGGCTACACCTTC. Its protein product is CASTDTTNYGYTF.

This clone is a singleton in its sample. V gene TRBV25-1 combines with J gene TRBJ1-2, with a tentative D call TRBD1 (6 bases). The germline V gene has CDR1 MGHDK and CDR2 SYGVNS. CDR3 length: 14 amino acids. Deletions cut 4 bases from V and 1 base from J, with 10 bases between. The CDR3 loop reads CASSASGDNYGYTF. In DNA, the CDR3 is TGTGCCAGCAGTGCTTCAGGGGATAACTATGGCTACACCTTC.

A note on this clone: Within the sample, other DNA sequences also encode this same CDR3. The V gene is TRBV28, the J gene TRBJ1-5; D is possibly TRBD1 (6 bases). The CDR3 consists of 14 residues. V lost 2 bases and J 3 bases, leaving 8 bases between the germline ends. Germline V gene sequence: CDR1 MDHEN, CDR2 SYDVKM. CDR3 residues: CASSLGQFNQPQHF. The CDR3 DNA sequence: TGTGCCAGCAGTTTAGGACAGTTCAATCAGCCCCAGCATTTT.

The chain has TRBV5-6 and TRBJ1-4; no reliable D call. Germline V gives CDR1 SGHDT, CDR2 YYEEEE. The CDR3 contains 14 residues. V shed 1 base and J shed 0 bases, with 4 bases lying between them. The CDR3 spells CASSLSATNEKLFF. The CDR3 nucleotides read TGTGCCAGCAGCTTGTCCGCAACTAATGAAAAACTGTTTTTT.